These T cell receptor beta chains were read from a single sample in a study of blood T cells in healthy people across ages. A single record per CDR3 protein comes from TCRdb applying MiXCR to the 5' RACE reads. This sample has roughly 800,000 distinct CDR3 sequences; 55% to 75% occur once, and the top ten carry around 20%. Specimen: blood. The receptors stem from a man aged 25 to 45 in good health. CDR3s include the opening cysteine and the closing phenylalanine or tryptophan. D genes are given only for firm matches. Size values are once, few and many counts, or a class for expanded clones, and some rows have none.

j_call: TRBJ2-1; v_call: TRBV20-1; d_call: TRBD2; clone_size: .; cdr3_aa: CSALAWGRAEFRNEQFF; cdr3_nt: TGCAGTGCCCTTGCTTGGGGGAGGGCTGAATTTAGGAATGAGCAGTTCTTC
j_call: TRBJ2-3; v_call: TRBV20-1; d_call: .; clone_size: .; cdr3_aa: CSASPASNRATDTQYF; cdr3_nt: TGCAGTGCTAGCCCGGCTTCCAATCGGGCCACAGATACGCAGTATTTT
j_call: TRBJ2-5; v_call: TRBV29-1; d_call: TRBD1; clone_size: .; cdr3_aa: CSVEGRGLSQETQYF; cdr3_nt: TGCAGCGTTGAAGGCAGGGGGCTAAGCCAAGAGACCCAGTACTTC
j_call: TRBJ2-1; v_call: TRBV12-5; d_call: TRBD2; clone_size: .; cdr3_aa: CASGSGLVKGKQAIDEQFF; cdr3_nt: TGTGCTAGTGGTTCCGGACTAGTCAAGGGGAAACAGGCGATCGATGAGCAGTTCTTC
j_call: TRBJ2-7; v_call: TRBV9; d_call: TRBD2; clone_size: once; cdr3_aa: CASSAGLANEQYF; cdr3_nt: TGTGCCAGCAGCGCGGGACTAGCAAACGAGCAGTACTTC
j_call: TRBJ2-4; v_call: TRBV7-9; d_call: TRBD2; clone_size: .; cdr3_aa: CASSFGAGVDIQYF; cdr3_nt: TGTGCCAGCAGCTTTGGAGCGGGAGTGGACATTCAGTACTTC
j_call: TRBJ2-5; v_call: TRBV3-1; d_call: .; clone_size: once; cdr3_aa: CASSQEEAGGTQYF; cdr3_nt: TGTGCCAGCAGCCAAGAGGAGGCAGGAGGGACCCAGTACTTC
j_call: TRBJ1-1; v_call: TRBV29-1; d_call: .; clone_size: few; cdr3_aa: CSVETVASMSHTEAFF; cdr3_nt: TGCAGCGTTGAAACCGTTGCAAGTATGTCGCACACTGAAGCTTTCTTT
j_call: TRBJ2-1; v_call: TRBV11-2; d_call: TRBD2; clone_size: .; cdr3_aa: CASSSRSELAGEKNEQFF; cdr3_nt: TGTGCCAGCAGCTCACGGAGCGAACTAGCGGGGGAAAAGAATGAGCAGTTCTTC
j_call: TRBJ2-3; v_call: TRBV12-3/TRBV12-4; d_call: .; clone_size: few; cdr3_aa: CASTQGLDTQYF; cdr3_nt: TGTGCCAGCACACAGGGATTGGATACGCAGTATTTT
j_call: TRBJ2-7; v_call: TRBV4-2; d_call: TRBD2; clone_size: few; cdr3_aa: CASSQGLAAGTTAYEQYF; cdr3_nt: TGTGCCAGCAGCCAAGGATTGGCCGCCGGGACTACAGCCTACGAGCAGTACTTC
j_call: TRBJ2-5; v_call: TRBV4-2; d_call: .; clone_size: many; cdr3_aa: CASNNNLGRGYQETQYF; cdr3_nt: TGTGCCAGCAATAATAATCTAGGGAGGGGGTACCAAGAGACCCAGTACTTC
j_call: TRBJ2-2; v_call: TRBV5-1; d_call: .; clone_size: .; cdr3_aa: CASRLEGGYTGELFF; cdr3_nt: TGCGCCAGCAGATTGGAGGGCGGATACACCGGGGAGCTGTTTTTT
j_call: TRBJ2-7; v_call: TRBV18; d_call: .; clone_size: few; cdr3_aa: CASSPTRISMGLGEQYF; cdr3_nt: TGTGCCAGCTCACCCACTCGTATTAGCATGGGATTGGGCGAGCAGTACTTC
j_call: TRBJ2-7; v_call: TRBV29-1; d_call: TRBD1; clone_size: .; cdr3_aa: CSVVMSGGFYEQYF; cdr3_nt: TGCAGCGTTGTGATGTCAGGGGGTTTCTACGAGCAGTACTTC
j_call: TRBJ2-7; v_call: TRBV6-5; d_call: .; clone_size: .; cdr3_aa: CASSYSIMAGATQYF; cdr3_nt: TGTGCCAGCAGTTACTCGATCATGGCCGGGGCCACCCAGTACTTC
j_call: TRBJ2-1; v_call: TRBV12-3/TRBV12-4; d_call: TRBD2; clone_size: .; cdr3_aa: CASGKRGPDEQFF; cdr3_nt: TGTGCCAGCGGAAAGCGGGGACCCGATGAGCAGTTCTTC
j_call: TRBJ2-3; v_call: TRBV9; d_call: .; clone_size: .; cdr3_aa: CASSAAGQSFTDTQYF; cdr3_nt: TGTGCCAGCAGCGCCGCTGGACAGTCTTTCACAGATACGCAGTATTTT
j_call: TRBJ2-7; v_call: TRBV29-1; d_call: TRBD2; clone_size: .; cdr3_aa: CSVVVGLAGRLSCEQYF; cdr3_nt: TGCAGCGTCGTTGTAGGACTAGCGGGACGTCTCTCCTGCGAGCAGTACTTC
j_call: TRBJ2-1; v_call: TRBV3-1; d_call: .; clone_size: .; cdr3_aa: CASSRGNLLNEQFF; cdr3_nt: TGTGCCAGCAGCCGAGGGAATCTTTTAAATGAGCAGTTCTTC
j_call: TRBJ2-7; v_call: TRBV6-2/TRBV6-3; d_call: TRBD2; clone_size: .; cdr3_aa: CASKRVAGGTYEQYF; cdr3_nt: TGTGCCAGCAAAAGGGTAGCGGGAGGAACCTACGAGCAGTACTTC
j_call: TRBJ1-2; v_call: TRBV2; d_call: .; clone_size: .; cdr3_aa: CASSEVGVGYTF; cdr3_nt: TGTGCCAGCAGTGAAGTCGGGGTTGGCTACACCTTC
j_call: TRBJ2-3; v_call: TRBV7-2; d_call: .; clone_size: .; cdr3_aa: CGSSLRPSTDTQYF; cdr3_nt: TGTGGCAGCAGTTTGCGACCCAGCACAGATACGCAGTATTTT
j_call: TRBJ1-1; v_call: TRBV6-6; d_call: .; clone_size: .; cdr3_aa: CASSSRQANTEAFF; cdr3_nt: TGTGCCAGCAGTTCCCGACAGGCCAACACTGAAGCTTTCTTT
j_call: TRBJ2-5; v_call: TRBV20-1; d_call: .; clone_size: .; cdr3_aa: CSANGVAQETQYF; cdr3_nt: TGCAGTGCTAATGGGGTGGCGCAAGAGACCCAGTACTTC
j_call: TRBJ2-1; v_call: TRBV30; d_call: .; clone_size: .; cdr3_aa: CASVSASQNEQFF; cdr3_nt: TGTGCCTCCGTTAGCGCCTCGCAGAATGAGCAGTTCTTC
j_call: TRBJ2-1; v_call: TRBV7-9; d_call: TRBD1; clone_size: .; cdr3_aa: CASSTGLPGQGWFF; cdr3_nt: TGTGCCAGCAGCACGGGGCTTCCGGGACAGGGTTGGTTCTTC
j_call: TRBJ2-7; v_call: TRBV20-1; d_call: .; clone_size: .; cdr3_aa: CSARTELEFPSEQYF; cdr3_nt: TGCAGTGCTAGGACCGAACTAGAGTTCCCTAGCGAGCAGTACTTC
j_call: TRBJ1-4; v_call: TRBV6-1; d_call: .; clone_size: .; cdr3_aa: CASSEASGINEKLFF; cdr3_nt: TGTGCCAGCAGTGAAGCATCAGGGATTAATGAAAAACTGTTTTTT
j_call: TRBJ2-3; v_call: TRBV6-5; d_call: .; clone_size: .; cdr3_aa: CAGSYSTETDTRYF; cdr3_nt: TGTGCCGGCAGTTACTCGACCGAGACAGATACGCGGTATTTT
j_call: TRBJ2-7; v_call: TRBV27; d_call: .; clone_size: .; cdr3_aa: CASSVRGEQYF; cdr3_nt: TGTGCCAGCAGTGTCAGGGGAGAGCAGTACTTC
j_call: TRBJ2-3; v_call: TRBV20-1; d_call: TRBD2; clone_size: .; cdr3_aa: CSAPDGSGSSLVRDTQYF; cdr3_nt: TGCAGTGCTCCCGACGGTAGCGGGTCTAGCCTGGTCCGAGATACGCAGTATTTT
j_call: TRBJ2-5; v_call: TRBV19; d_call: TRBD2; clone_size: few; cdr3_aa: CASSIVAAGLQETQYF; cdr3_nt: TGTGCCAGTAGTATAGTCGCAGCGGGGTTGCAAGAGACCCAGTACTTC
j_call: TRBJ2-3; v_call: TRBV18; d_call: TRBD2; clone_size: few; cdr3_aa: CASSRGLAATDTQYF; cdr3_nt: TGTGCCAGCTCACGAGGACTAGCGGCCACAGATACGCAGTATTTT
j_call: TRBJ2-7; v_call: TRBV20-1; d_call: .; clone_size: .; cdr3_aa: CSATMRVRGSGYEQYF; cdr3_nt: TGCAGTGCTACCATGCGCGTAAGAGGGTCTGGGTACGAGCAGTACTTC
j_call: TRBJ2-1; v_call: TRBV18; d_call: TRBD2; clone_size: .; cdr3_aa: CASSPPSSGRVGEQFF; cdr3_nt: TGTGCCAGCTCACCACCGTCTAGCGGGAGGGTCGGCGAGCAGTTCTTC
j_call: TRBJ1-6; v_call: TRBV28; d_call: TRBD1; clone_size: few; cdr3_aa: CASSPGQGYSPLHF; cdr3_nt: TGTGCCAGCAGTCCGGGACAGGGTTATTCACCCCTCCACTTT
j_call: TRBJ2-7; v_call: TRBV13; d_call: .; clone_size: few; cdr3_aa: CASSSGRRGEQYF; cdr3_nt: TGTGCCAGCAGCTCTGGACGGAGAGGCGAGCAGTACTTC
j_call: TRBJ2-3; v_call: TRBV20-1; d_call: .; clone_size: .; cdr3_aa: CSARRGGGSTDTQYF; cdr3_nt: TGCAGTGCTAGAAGGGGAGGGGGTTCGACAGATACGCAGTATTTT
j_call: TRBJ2-1; v_call: TRBV7-2; d_call: TRBD2; clone_size: .; cdr3_aa: CASGRGGLEQETQFF; cdr3_nt: TGTGCCAGCGGACGAGGGGGACTAGAACAAGAGACCCAGTTCTTC
j_call: TRBJ2-7; v_call: TRBV27; d_call: .; clone_size: .; cdr3_aa: CASSALNYEQYF; cdr3_nt: TGTGCCAGCAGCGCCCTGAACTACGAGCAGTACTTC
j_call: TRBJ2-3; v_call: TRBV7-2; d_call: .; clone_size: .; cdr3_aa: CASSLVFAPDTQYF; cdr3_nt: TGTGCCAGCAGCTTAGTATTCGCCCCAGATACGCAGTATTTT
j_call: TRBJ2-1; v_call: TRBV29-1; d_call: .; clone_size: few; cdr3_aa: CSARWMGYNEQFF; cdr3_nt: TGCAGCGCCCGATGGATGGGCTACAATGAGCAGTTCTTC
j_call: TRBJ2-3; v_call: TRBV5-1; d_call: TRBD2; clone_size: .; cdr3_aa: CASRTSKDTQYF; cdr3_nt: TGCGCCAGCAGGACTAGCAAAGATACGCAGTATTTT
j_call: TRBJ2-7; v_call: TRBV20-1; d_call: TRBD1; clone_size: .; cdr3_aa: CSATRTGRSYEQYF; cdr3_nt: TGCAGTGCTACCCGGACAGGTCGAAGCTACGAGCAGTACTTC
j_call: TRBJ2-3; v_call: TRBV7-2; d_call: TRBD2; clone_size: .; cdr3_aa: CASSLMLGGIKKTQYF; cdr3_nt: TGTGCCAGCAGCTTAATGCTCGGGGGGATCAAGAAGACGCAGTATTTT